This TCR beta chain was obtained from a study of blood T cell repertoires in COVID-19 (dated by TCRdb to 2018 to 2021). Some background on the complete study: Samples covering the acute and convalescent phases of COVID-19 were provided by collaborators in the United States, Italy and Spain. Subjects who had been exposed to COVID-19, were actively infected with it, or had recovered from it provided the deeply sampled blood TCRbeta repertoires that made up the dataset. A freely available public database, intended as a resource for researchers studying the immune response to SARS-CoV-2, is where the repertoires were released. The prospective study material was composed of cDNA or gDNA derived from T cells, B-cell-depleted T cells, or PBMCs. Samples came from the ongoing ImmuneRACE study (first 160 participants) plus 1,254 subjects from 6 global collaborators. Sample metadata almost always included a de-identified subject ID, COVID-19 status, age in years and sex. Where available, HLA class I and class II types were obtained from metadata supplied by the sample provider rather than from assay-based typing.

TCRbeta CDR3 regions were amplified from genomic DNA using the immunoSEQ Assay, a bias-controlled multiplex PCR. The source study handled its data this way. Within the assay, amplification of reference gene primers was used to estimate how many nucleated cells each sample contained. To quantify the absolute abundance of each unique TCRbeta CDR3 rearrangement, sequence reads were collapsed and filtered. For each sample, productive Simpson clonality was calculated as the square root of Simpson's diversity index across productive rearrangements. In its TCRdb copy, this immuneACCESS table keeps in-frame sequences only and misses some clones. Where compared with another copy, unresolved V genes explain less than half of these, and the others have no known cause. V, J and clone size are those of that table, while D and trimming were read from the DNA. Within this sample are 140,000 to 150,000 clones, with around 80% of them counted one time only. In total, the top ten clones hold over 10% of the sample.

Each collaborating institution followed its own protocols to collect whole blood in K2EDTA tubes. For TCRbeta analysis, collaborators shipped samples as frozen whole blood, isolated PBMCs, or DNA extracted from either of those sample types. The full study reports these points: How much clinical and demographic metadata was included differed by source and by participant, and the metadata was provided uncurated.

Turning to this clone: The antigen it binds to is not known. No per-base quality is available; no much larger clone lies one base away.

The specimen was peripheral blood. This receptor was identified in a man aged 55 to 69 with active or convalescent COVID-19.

CDR3 reads: CSAGLANEQYF. The DNA sequence is given as TGCAGTGCGGGACTAGCGAACGAGCAGTACTTC. The rearranged segments are TRBV20-1 and TRBJ2-7, with 10 middle bases fitting TRBD2. CDR1 and CDR2, per the germline V gene (reference sequence), are DFQATT and SNEGSKA. Trimming removed 6 bases from V and 5 bases from J; the gene matches leave 1 base unexplained. There are 11 amino acids in the CDR3, from cysteine to phenylalanine inclusive. Solely the CDR3 DNA is kept, with 33 bases framed from the first base.